This TCR beta chain was sequenced for a study of control samples from healthy donors and cancer patients. Produced via immunoSEQ multiplex PCR; TCRdb's table is partial and in-frame only. The sample yields around 77,000 clones, almost 95% seen once. V lost 9 bases, J lost 9 bases, and 11 bases stayed unmatched. The CDR3 is 14 residues long. Per the germline V gene, CDR1 is SGHTA and CDR2 is FQGNSA. Sequencing was done on a sample of blood. The sequence derives from a woman between 55 and 75 years old in good health. The chain uses TRBV7-2 and TRBJ1-6, with 7 bases lining up with TRBD1. CDR3 sequence reads: CASKGLDRASPLHF. CDR3 nucleotides: TGTGCCAGTAAGGGCCTTGACAGGGCTTCACCCCTCCACTTT.